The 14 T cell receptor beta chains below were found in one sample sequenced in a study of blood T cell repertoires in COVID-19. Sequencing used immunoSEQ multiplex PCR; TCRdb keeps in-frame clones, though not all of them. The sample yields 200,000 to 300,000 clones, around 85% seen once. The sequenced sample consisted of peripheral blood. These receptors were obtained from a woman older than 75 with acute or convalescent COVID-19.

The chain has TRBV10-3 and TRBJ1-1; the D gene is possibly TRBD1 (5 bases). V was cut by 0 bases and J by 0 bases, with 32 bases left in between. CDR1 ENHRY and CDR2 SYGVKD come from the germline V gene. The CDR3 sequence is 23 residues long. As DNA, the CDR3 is TGTGCCATCAGTGAGTCAAAGACAGAGGCTATATTCTATCCCGTAGCCATGAACACTGAAGCTTTCTTT. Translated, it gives CAISESKTEAIFYPVAMNTEAFF.

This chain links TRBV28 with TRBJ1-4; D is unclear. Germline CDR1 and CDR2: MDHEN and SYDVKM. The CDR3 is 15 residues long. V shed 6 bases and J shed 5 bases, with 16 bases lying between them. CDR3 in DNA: TGTGCCAGCAGGTCCCCGGCAGACTTAAATGAAAAACTGTTTTTT. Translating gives CASRSPADLNEKLFF. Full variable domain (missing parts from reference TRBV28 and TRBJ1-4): DVKVTQSSRYLVKRTGEKVFLECVQDMDHENMFWYRQDPGLGLRLIYFSYDVKMKEKGDIPEGYSVSREKKERFSLILESASTNQTSMYLCASRSPADLNEKLFFGSGTQLSVL.

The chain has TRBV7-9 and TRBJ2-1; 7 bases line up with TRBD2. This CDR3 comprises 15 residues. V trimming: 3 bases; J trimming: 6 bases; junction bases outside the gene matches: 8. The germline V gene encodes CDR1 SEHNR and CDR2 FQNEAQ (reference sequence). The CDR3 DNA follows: TGTGCCAGCAGCTTTAAGGAAGCGGGGCTCAATGAGCAGTTCTTC. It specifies CASSFKEAGLNEQFF.

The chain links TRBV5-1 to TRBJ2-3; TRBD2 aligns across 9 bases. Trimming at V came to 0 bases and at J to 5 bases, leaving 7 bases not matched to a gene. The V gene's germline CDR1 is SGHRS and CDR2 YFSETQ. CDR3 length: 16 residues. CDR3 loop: CASSLGGGGAGDTQYF. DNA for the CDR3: TGCGCCAGCAGCTTGGGAGGCGGGGGGGCTGGAGATACGCAGTATTTT.

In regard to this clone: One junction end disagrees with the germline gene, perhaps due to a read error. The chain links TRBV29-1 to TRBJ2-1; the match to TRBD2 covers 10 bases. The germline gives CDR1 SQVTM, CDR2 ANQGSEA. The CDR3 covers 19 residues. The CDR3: CNVVSWSGGVMLAGGEQFF. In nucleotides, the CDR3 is TGCAACGTTGTTTCTTGGTCTGGGGGGGTGATGTTAGCGGGAGGTGAGCAGTTCTTC.

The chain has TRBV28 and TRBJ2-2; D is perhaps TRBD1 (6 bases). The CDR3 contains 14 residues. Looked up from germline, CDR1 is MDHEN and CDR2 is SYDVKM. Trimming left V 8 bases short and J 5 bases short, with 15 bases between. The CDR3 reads CASGRQGLTGELFF. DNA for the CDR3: TGTGCCAGCGGCCGTCAGGGGTTGACCGGGGAGCTGTTTTTT. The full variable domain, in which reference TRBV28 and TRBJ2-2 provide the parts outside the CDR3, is DVKVTQSSRYLVKRTGEKVFLECVQDMDHENMFWYRQDPGLGLRLIYFSYDVKMKEKGDIPEGYSVSREKKERFSLILESASTNQTSMYLCASGRQGLTGELFFGEGSRLTVL.

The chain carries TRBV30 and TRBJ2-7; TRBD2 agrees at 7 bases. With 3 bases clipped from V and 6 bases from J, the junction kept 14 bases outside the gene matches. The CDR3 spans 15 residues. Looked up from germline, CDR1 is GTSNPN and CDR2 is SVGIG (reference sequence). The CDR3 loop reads CAWSPGLEISLEQYF. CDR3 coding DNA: TGTGCCTGGAGCCCCGGACTAGAAATCTCCCTCGAGCAGTACTTC.

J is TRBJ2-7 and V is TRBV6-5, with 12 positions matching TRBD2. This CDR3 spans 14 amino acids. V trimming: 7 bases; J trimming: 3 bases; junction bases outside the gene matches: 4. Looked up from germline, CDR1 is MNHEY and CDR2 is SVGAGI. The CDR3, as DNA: TGTGCCAGCATGGGGACTAGCGGGTTCTACGAGCAGTACTTC. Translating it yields CASMGTSGFYEQYF.

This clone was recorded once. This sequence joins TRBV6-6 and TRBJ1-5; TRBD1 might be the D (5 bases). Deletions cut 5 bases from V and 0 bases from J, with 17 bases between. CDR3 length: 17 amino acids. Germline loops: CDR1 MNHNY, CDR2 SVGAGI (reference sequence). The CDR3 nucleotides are TGTGCCAGCAGTCCGGGGCGGGCGGGGGTTAGCAATCAGCCCCAGCATTTT. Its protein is CASSPGRAGVSNQPQHF.

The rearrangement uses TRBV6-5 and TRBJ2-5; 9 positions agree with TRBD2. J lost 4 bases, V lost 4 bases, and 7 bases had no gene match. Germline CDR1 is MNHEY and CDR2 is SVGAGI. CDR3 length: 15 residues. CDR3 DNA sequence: TGTGCCAGCAGTTTTATTGGCGGGGGGGGAGAGACCCAGTACTTC. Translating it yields CASSFIGGGGETQYF.

The CDR3 loop is CASSHPGTGGTYEQYF. The CDR3 bases are TGTGCCAGCAGCCACCCGGGGACAGGGGGAACCTACGAGCAGTACTTC. This chain links TRBV5-4 with TRBJ2-7, with TRBD1 matching over 11 bases. CDR1 SGHNT and CDR2 YYREEE come from the germline V gene (reference sequence). The CDR3 spans 16 residues. V shed 4 bases and J 2 bases; nucleotides not matched to a gene: 8.

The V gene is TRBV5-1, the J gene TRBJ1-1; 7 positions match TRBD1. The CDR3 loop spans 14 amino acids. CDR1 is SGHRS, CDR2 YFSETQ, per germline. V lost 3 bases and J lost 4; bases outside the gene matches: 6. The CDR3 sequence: CASSSLTGFTEAFF. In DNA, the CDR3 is TGCGCCAGCAGCTCATTGACAGGGTTCACTGAAGCTTTCTTT. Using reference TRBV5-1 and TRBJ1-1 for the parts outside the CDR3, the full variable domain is KAGVTQTPRYLIKTRGQQVTLSCSPISGHRSVSWYQQTPGQGLQFLFEYFSETQRNKGNFPGRFSGRQFSNSRSEMNVSTLELGDSALYLCASSSLTGFTEAFFGQGTRLTVV.

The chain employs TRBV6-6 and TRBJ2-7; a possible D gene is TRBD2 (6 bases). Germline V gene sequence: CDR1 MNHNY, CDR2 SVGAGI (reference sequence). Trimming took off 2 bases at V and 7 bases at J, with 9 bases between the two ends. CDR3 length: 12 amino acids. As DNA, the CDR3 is TGTGCCAGCAGTTACGCGGAGGGGGAGCAGTACTTC. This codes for CASSYAEGEQYF.

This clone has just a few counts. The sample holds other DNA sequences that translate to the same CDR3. In DNA, the CDR3 is TGCGCCAGCAGCCCGGGACAGGGGCAAAATGAAAAACTGTTTTTT. Its protein product is CASSPGQGQNEKLFF. This rearrangement joins TRBV5-1 to TRBJ1-4, with 10 bases fitting TRBD1. Germline lookup yields CDR1 SGHRS and CDR2 YFSETQ. The V segment lost 4 bases and the J segment 5 bases; nucleotides outside the gene matches: 5. CDR3 size: 15 residues.